These 21 T cell receptor beta chains were all obtained from the same sample, sequenced in a study of T-cell reconstitution after alpha-beta-depleted transplantation in children. Unique molecular identifiers were incorporated during preparation of the TCRbeta library. In TCRdb, the PCR reads were re-called with MiXCR into one record per CDR3 protein. The sample has around 15,000 distinct CDR3 sequences, about 7.7% seen once. Material: PBMCs, mostly from graft donor cells, obtained 60 days after TCRalphabeta/CD19-depleted stem cell transplant. Receptor source: a boy less than two years old who had a stem cell transplant for Wiskott-Aldrich syndrome, so the T cells may come from the graft donor.

This clonotype was observed a handful of times. The chain uses TRBV6-4 and TRBJ1-3; D is perhaps TRBD1 (5 bases). The CDR3 spans 15 residues. V was cut by 8 bases and J by 0 bases, with 14 bases left in between. CDR1 MRHNA and CDR2 SNTAGT come from the germline V gene. The CDR3 DNA is TGTGCCAGCCTCTCAACCGGGACCTCTGGAAACACCATATATTTT. Its protein is CASLSTGTSGNTIYF.

The sample holds many counts of this clonotype. The chain couples TRBV20-1 to TRBJ2-7; D gene unclear. CDR3 length equals 12 residues. V lost 3 bases and J lost 5, with 11 bases in between. Germline V gene lookup returns CDR1 DFQATT and CDR2 SNEGSKA (reference sequence). CDR3 DNA sequence: TGCAGTGCTAGCATAGGGCCCCACGAGCAGTACTTC. Its protein is CSASIGPHEQYF.

The table lists this clonotype with many counts. The V and J genes are TRBV9 and TRBJ2-3, with unresolved D. The germline V gene has CDR1 SGDLS and CDR2 YYNGEE. This CDR3 comprises 17 residues. Trimming stripped 2 bases from V and 2 bases from J, with 18 bases between. The CDR3, as DNA: TGTGCCAGCAGCGTCGATCATAGGACCTATCACACAGATACGCAGTATTTT. The encoded protein is CASSVDHRTYHTDTQYF.

This clonotype has a count of ten or more. The chain carries TRBV3-1 and TRBJ2-3; TRBD2 agrees at 7 bases. The CDR3 spans 15 residues. Germline CDR1 and CDR2: LGHDT and YNNKEL (reference sequence). After removal of 1 base from V and 6 bases from J, the junction contained 7 bases not matched to a gene. DNA for the CDR3: TGTGCCAGCAGCCAAGTAGGGCGGGAGAGCGATACGCAGTATTTT. It is translated as CASSQVGRESDTQYF.

The chain is built from TRBV5-1 and TRBJ2-1, with 8 bases matching TRBD1. V trimming: 4 bases; J trimming: 6 bases; junction bases outside the gene matches: 9. Germline CDR1 reads SGHRS; CDR2 reads YFSETQ. This CDR3 spans 15 amino acids. The DNA for the CDR3 is TGCGCCAGCAGCACCCGGGACAGGTCAACCAATGAGCAGTTCTTC. Translated, it gives CASSTRDRSTNEQFF. The whole variable domain, remainder taken from reference TRBV5-1 and TRBJ2-1, is KAGVTQTPRYLIKTRGQQVTLSCSPISGHRSVSWYQQTPGQGLQFLFEYFSETQRNKGNFPGRFSGRQFSNSRSEMNVSTLELGDSALYLCASSTRDRSTNEQFFGPGTRLTVL.

This clonotype was found many times. The chain has TRBV24-1 and TRBJ2-5; D not certain. V was clipped by 3 bases and J by 5 bases, with 3 bases between them. The CDR3 sequence is 11 residues long. Germline assignment: CDR1 KGHDR and CDR2 SFDVKD. In DNA, the CDR3 is TGTGCCACCAGTGATGGGGAGACCCAGTACTTC. Translating it yields CATSDGETQYF.

This clonotype was recorded a few times. V gene TRBV18 combines with J gene TRBJ2-1; D unclear. The CDR3 is made up of 17 amino acids. From germline, CDR1 is KGHSH and CDR2 LQKENI. Trimming left V 6 bases short and J 2 bases short, with 20 bases between. Here the CDR3 DNA reads TGTGCCAGCTCGCACCTCCCTATAGGGAACCCCTACAATGAGCAGTTCTTC. The encoded protein is CASSHLPIGNPYNEQFF.

This clonotype was seen at least ten times. The chain recombines TRBV6-5 with TRBJ1-1; maybe TRBD1 (5 bases). The CDR3 consists of 14 residues. Trimming cost V 4 bases and J 1 base, with 10 bases left between them. CDR1 and CDR2 (germline): MNHEY, SVGAGI. The CDR3 region is CASSFFGGNTEAFF. DNA for the CDR3: TGTGCCAGCAGTTTCTTCGGGGGGAACACTGAAGCTTTCTTT.

This clonotype was observed at least ten times. The chain uses TRBV28 and TRBJ2-3, with 8 nucleotides matching TRBD2. CDR1 and CDR2 (germline): MDHEN, SYDVKM. This CDR3 spans 15 amino acids. V lost 6 bases, J lost 2 bases, and 7 bases stayed unmatched. The CDR3 DNA follows: TGTGCCAGCAGACGGGGGGGCAGTTTCACAGATACGCAGTATTTT. Encoded protein: CASRRGGSFTDTQYF.

The gene calls are TRBV12-5 and TRBJ2-7; 12 nucleotides align to TRBD2. V shed 6 bases and J 2 bases; nucleotides not matched to a gene: 14. There are 18 residues in the CDR3. CDR1 and CDR2 from the germline V gene are LGHNT and FRNRAP. CDR3 nucleotide sequence: TGTGCTAGTGGCCCTGGACTAGCGGGATCCTCCCCTCCCTACGAGCAGTACTTC. Amino acids: CASGPGLAGSSPPYEQYF.

This clonotype was seen many times. This rearrangement joins TRBV7-9 to TRBJ2-7, with 9 bases that match TRBD1. Trimming removed 1 base from V and 2 bases from J; junction bases left unmatched: 9. The V gene's germline CDR1 is SEHNR and CDR2 FQNEAQ (reference sequence). CDR3 size: 17 residues. The CDR3 sequence is CASSLGTGTGFPYEQYF. The CDR3 region has the DNA TGTGCCAGCAGCTTAGGGACCGGGACAGGGTTCCCCTACGAGCAGTACTTC.

This clonotype was seen many times. The J gene is TRBJ1-6, the V gene TRBV5-1; D possibly corresponds to TRBD1 (5 bases). The V end lost 4 bases, the J end lost 7 bases, and 15 bases lay between the germline ends. The CDR3 runs 15 residues. In germline, CDR1 is SGHRS, CDR2 YFSETQ. The CDR3 DNA is TGCGCCAGCAGCCCATCGTCGGGACGAAATTCACCCCTCCACTTT. Protein: CASSPSSGRNSPLHF.

There are many counts of this clonotype. This chain joins TRBV7-2 and TRBJ2-4; D possibly corresponds to TRBD2 (5 bases). CDR1 and CDR2 (germline): SGHTA, FQGNSA. The CDR3 consists of 16 residues. V was clipped by 2 bases and J by 0 bases, with 11 bases between them. The CDR3 DNA sequence: TGTGCCAGCAGCTTAAGTCTCGGACTAGCCAAAAACATTCAGTACTTC. It encodes CASSLSLGLAKNIQYF.

Ten or more counts support this clonotype. This chain links TRBV5-6 with TRBJ2-2, with 8 bases fitting TRBD2. After removal of 2 bases from V and 3 bases from J, the junction contained 0 bases not matched to a gene. CDR1 is SGHDT and CDR2 is YYEEEE in the germline V gene. The CDR3 totals 14 residues. The CDR3 coding sequence is TGTGCCAGCAGCTTAGCGGGAGACACCGGGGAGCTGTTTTTT. This gives the protein CASSLAGDTGELFF.

This clonotype was picked up many times. The CDR3 is CASSVARDPTDTQYF. The CDR3 nucleotides are TGTGCCAGCAGCGTCGCGCGGGACCCCACAGATACGCAGTATTTT. The chain combines TRBV28 with TRBJ2-3; possibly TRBD2 for D (6 bases). Germline CDR1 reads MDHEN; CDR2 reads SYDVKM. This CDR3 is built from 15 residues. V lost 6 bases, J lost 2 bases, and 15 bases lay in between.

This clonotype was picked up many times. The rearrangement joins TRBV10-2 to TRBJ2-7, with D unclear. The CDR3 sequence is 12 residues long. V gave up 2 bases and J gave up 4 bases, with 6 bases separating them. CDR1 and CDR2 from the germline V gene are WSHSY and SAAADI. CDR3 sequence: CASSERSYEQYF. DNA of the CDR3: TGCGCCAGCAGTGAGAGGTCTTACGAGCAGTACTTC.

The rearrangement uses TRBV4-1 and TRBJ2-1, with 7 nucleotides matching TRBD2. J lost 8 bases, V lost 1 base, and 5 bases had no gene match. The CDR3 is made up of 14 amino acids. CDR1 and CDR2 from the germline V gene are MGHRA and YSYEKL. CDR3 sequence: CASSQASRGDEQFF. The CDR3 DNA sequence: TGCGCCAGCAGCCAAGCGTCTCGGGGGGATGAGCAGTTCTTC.

The table lists this clonotype with a few counts. The CDR3 sequence is CASRGGQGHPNYGYTF. The CDR3 nucleotides are TGTGCCAGTAGGGGCGGACAGGGCCATCCTAACTATGGCTACACCTTC. This chain uses TRBV19 with TRBJ1-2; 8 nucleotides agree with TRBD1. J lost 0 bases, V lost 6 bases, and 9 bases had no gene match. The germline V gene has CDR1 LNHDA and CDR2 SQIVND (reference sequence). This CDR3 spans 16 amino acids.

This CDR3 reads CASSTGTYYGYTF. The CDR3 DNA is TGTGCCAGCAGCACCGGGACCTACTATGGCTACACCTTC. V usage is TRBV27 and J usage is TRBJ1-2, with a weak D call TRBD1 (5 bases). CDR3 length: 13 residues. Germline V gene sequence: CDR1 MNHEY, CDR2 SMNVEV (reference sequence). V was cut by 6 bases and J by 3 bases, with 11 bases left in between.

This clonotype was observed at least ten times. The V call is TRBV28, the J call TRBJ2-5; 7 nucleotides match TRBD2. Germline CDR1 reads MDHEN; CDR2 reads SYDVKM. J lost 1 base, V lost 2 bases, and 1 base had no gene match. CDR3 size: 14 residues. CDR3 loop: CASSLGGVQETQYF. DNA of the CDR3: TGTGCCAGCAGTTTAGGGGGGGTCCAAGAGACCCAGTACTTC.

This clonotype was recorded a few times. V is TRBV7-2 and J is TRBJ2-1, with D maybe TRBD1 (6 bases). The CDR3 has 15 amino acids. Germline lookup yields CDR1 SGHTA and CDR2 FQGNSA. V was cut by 6 bases and J by 0 bases, with 12 bases left in between. In nucleotides, the CDR3 is TGTGCCAGCAGGGCAGGGGCGCTCTCCTACAATGAGCAGTTCTTC. Translated: CASRAGALSYNEQFF.